This TCR beta chain was captured in a study of post-analysis software for immune sequencing data (dated by TCRdb to between 2015 and 2016). Context from the whole study: The recorded disease courses included relapsing-remitting, secondary progressive and progressive-relapsing multiple sclerosis, and some patients had no subtype annotation. The multiple sclerosis patient repertoires were compared with 11 previously published healthy control repertoires from donors aged roughly 6 to 27 years. A subset of samples was prepared in parallel using single-end sample barcoding, then pooled and co-amplified after Illumina adapter ligation.

This clonotype was found a few times. No cognate antigen has been identified for it. There are no base qualities to consult, and no much larger clone falls within one base. TCR beta repertoires were profiled from peripheral blood of roughly twelve young patients with multiple sclerosis to demonstrate the VDJtools post-analysis software. Multiple sclerosis patients were children and adolescents aged about 6 to 17 years. The germline V gene supplies CDR1 MRHNA and CDR2 SNTAGT. Here V drops 0 bases and J drops 4 bases, and the junction holds 0 bases not matched to any gene. The CDR3 holds 16 amino acids from the cysteine to the phenylalanine. Only CDR3 DNA remains: 48 bases, in frame from the first base. What the study reported, not specific to this receptor: The control group was slightly older than the multiple sclerosis patient group. Significantly higher frequencies in patients than in controls were found for five or six TRBV segments, including TRBV5-6, TRBV5-1 and TRBV20-1. Direct clustering with F measure showed strong co-clustering of samples prepared in the same batch, prompting a batch-effect correction. Multiple sclerosis patients had significantly lower normalized Chao1 diversity than controls, a result that suggests substantial peripheral T-cell clonal expansion.

The receptor library was made with PCR. Sequencer: Illumina HiSeq 2500. To reduce PCR and sequencing biases, unique molecular identifiers were built into the TCR beta cDNA libraries. Approximately 500,000 cDNA molecules were obtained per 1 to 10 million input T cells, so each molecule approximated one T cell. The patient libraries were prepared and sequenced with the same protocol used for the earlier healthy control dataset. Samples belonging to the same batch were prepared together, multiplexed and sequenced on a shared HiSeq lane. Turning to the authors' computational methods: Raw barcoded reads were processed with MIGEC, and single-read molecular identifier groups were discarded before consensus assembly and CDR3 extraction. VDJtools was used for post-analysis of the clonotype tables, and diversity was normalized by down-sampling every dataset to the size of the smallest sample. To correct batch-related cross-sample contamination, repertoire overlap clustering matched CDR3 amino acid sequences but not nucleotide sequences. TCRdb redid the processing of the public reads, applying fastp at Q25 and MiXCR, and retained in-frame beta chains. Every CDR3 protein is listed once, alongside the most common genes and DNA of its rows. The V and J calls, along with clone size, are taken from TCRdb and not from the paper's own processing. The sample yields roughly 700,000 distinct CDR3 sequences; 30% were counted once. About 0.5% of the sample is taken by the ten largest.

Recombination joined TRBV6-4 with TRBJ2-3, and TRBD2 matches 14 of the central bases. The origin of this receptor is a girl between 10 and 17 years old with multiple sclerosis. What was sequenced was blood. The CDR3 reads CASSDSTSGGADTQYF. The DNA is TGTGCCAGCAGTGACTCGACTAGCGGGGGGGCAGATACGCAGTATTTT.